The present entry profiles one T cell receptor (beta chain) with its context. These data come from a study of blood T cell repertoires in COVID-19. Study summary: PBMCs, B-cell-depleted T cells, or T cells provided the cDNA or gDNA that made up the material.

In the original analysis: Scientists estimated how many nucleated cells there were by amplifying reference gene primers. TCRdb's copy holds only in-frame clones and misses some; the assay was immunoSEQ multiplex PCR. The DNA gave D and trimming, while V, J and clone size come from that table. The data contain tens of thousands of clones, 88% of them singletons. The CDR3 has 11 residues. Trimming pared 4 bases from V and 10 bases from J, leaving 8 bases between. Germline CDR1 is ENHRY and CDR2 is SYGVKD. The clonotype comes from a woman over 75 with active COVID-19. The sequenced sample consisted of peripheral blood. The rearrangement joins TRBV10-3 to TRBJ2-1; weak D call: TRBD2 (6 bases). CDR3 DNA sequence: TGTGCCATCAGTGTGGCGGGGGAGCAGTTCTTC. Amino acids: CAISVAGEQFF.